Below, 2 T cell receptor beta chains from the same sample are listed, as sequenced in a study of T cell responses to AZD1222 COVID-19 vaccine (dated by TCRdb to the early 2020s). The library was made by the immunoSEQ multiplex PCR assay. Here the immuneACCESS table is served through TCRdb, limited to in-frame sequences with V and J called. Missing clones are a known gap in these copies; in checked studies unresolved V genes cover under half, and the rest lacks a known reason. Recorded for this sample are 95,000 to 150,000 clones; roughly 88% of them occurred a single time. Jointly, the top ten make up 5% to 7% of the sample. The intended sense of this specimen's time point label: baseline before first vaccination. This specimen was peripheral blood, taken on day 0 of AZD1222 vaccination. The receptors stem from an adult in good health.

This chain uses TRBV28 with TRBJ2-1; 7 bases align to TRBD2. This CDR3 region has 13 residues. Germline CDR1 is MDHEN and CDR2 is SYDVKM. J lost 12 bases, V lost 6 bases, and 11 bases had no gene match. The DNA of the CDR3 is TGTGCCAGCAGCCCGCAGACTAGCCGGGTGCAGTTCTTC. This encodes CASSPQTSRVQFF.

The chain recombines TRBV19 with TRBJ1-1; maybe TRBD1 (5 bases). Trimming left V 3 bases short and J 5 bases short, with 13 bases between. The CDR3 extends over 14 amino acids. Germline assignment: CDR1 LNHDA and CDR2 SQIVND (reference sequence). In nucleotides, the CDR3 is TGTGCCAGTAGTATGGTGGGAGAGGGGACTGAAGCTTTCTTT. It is translated as CASSMVGEGTEAFF.